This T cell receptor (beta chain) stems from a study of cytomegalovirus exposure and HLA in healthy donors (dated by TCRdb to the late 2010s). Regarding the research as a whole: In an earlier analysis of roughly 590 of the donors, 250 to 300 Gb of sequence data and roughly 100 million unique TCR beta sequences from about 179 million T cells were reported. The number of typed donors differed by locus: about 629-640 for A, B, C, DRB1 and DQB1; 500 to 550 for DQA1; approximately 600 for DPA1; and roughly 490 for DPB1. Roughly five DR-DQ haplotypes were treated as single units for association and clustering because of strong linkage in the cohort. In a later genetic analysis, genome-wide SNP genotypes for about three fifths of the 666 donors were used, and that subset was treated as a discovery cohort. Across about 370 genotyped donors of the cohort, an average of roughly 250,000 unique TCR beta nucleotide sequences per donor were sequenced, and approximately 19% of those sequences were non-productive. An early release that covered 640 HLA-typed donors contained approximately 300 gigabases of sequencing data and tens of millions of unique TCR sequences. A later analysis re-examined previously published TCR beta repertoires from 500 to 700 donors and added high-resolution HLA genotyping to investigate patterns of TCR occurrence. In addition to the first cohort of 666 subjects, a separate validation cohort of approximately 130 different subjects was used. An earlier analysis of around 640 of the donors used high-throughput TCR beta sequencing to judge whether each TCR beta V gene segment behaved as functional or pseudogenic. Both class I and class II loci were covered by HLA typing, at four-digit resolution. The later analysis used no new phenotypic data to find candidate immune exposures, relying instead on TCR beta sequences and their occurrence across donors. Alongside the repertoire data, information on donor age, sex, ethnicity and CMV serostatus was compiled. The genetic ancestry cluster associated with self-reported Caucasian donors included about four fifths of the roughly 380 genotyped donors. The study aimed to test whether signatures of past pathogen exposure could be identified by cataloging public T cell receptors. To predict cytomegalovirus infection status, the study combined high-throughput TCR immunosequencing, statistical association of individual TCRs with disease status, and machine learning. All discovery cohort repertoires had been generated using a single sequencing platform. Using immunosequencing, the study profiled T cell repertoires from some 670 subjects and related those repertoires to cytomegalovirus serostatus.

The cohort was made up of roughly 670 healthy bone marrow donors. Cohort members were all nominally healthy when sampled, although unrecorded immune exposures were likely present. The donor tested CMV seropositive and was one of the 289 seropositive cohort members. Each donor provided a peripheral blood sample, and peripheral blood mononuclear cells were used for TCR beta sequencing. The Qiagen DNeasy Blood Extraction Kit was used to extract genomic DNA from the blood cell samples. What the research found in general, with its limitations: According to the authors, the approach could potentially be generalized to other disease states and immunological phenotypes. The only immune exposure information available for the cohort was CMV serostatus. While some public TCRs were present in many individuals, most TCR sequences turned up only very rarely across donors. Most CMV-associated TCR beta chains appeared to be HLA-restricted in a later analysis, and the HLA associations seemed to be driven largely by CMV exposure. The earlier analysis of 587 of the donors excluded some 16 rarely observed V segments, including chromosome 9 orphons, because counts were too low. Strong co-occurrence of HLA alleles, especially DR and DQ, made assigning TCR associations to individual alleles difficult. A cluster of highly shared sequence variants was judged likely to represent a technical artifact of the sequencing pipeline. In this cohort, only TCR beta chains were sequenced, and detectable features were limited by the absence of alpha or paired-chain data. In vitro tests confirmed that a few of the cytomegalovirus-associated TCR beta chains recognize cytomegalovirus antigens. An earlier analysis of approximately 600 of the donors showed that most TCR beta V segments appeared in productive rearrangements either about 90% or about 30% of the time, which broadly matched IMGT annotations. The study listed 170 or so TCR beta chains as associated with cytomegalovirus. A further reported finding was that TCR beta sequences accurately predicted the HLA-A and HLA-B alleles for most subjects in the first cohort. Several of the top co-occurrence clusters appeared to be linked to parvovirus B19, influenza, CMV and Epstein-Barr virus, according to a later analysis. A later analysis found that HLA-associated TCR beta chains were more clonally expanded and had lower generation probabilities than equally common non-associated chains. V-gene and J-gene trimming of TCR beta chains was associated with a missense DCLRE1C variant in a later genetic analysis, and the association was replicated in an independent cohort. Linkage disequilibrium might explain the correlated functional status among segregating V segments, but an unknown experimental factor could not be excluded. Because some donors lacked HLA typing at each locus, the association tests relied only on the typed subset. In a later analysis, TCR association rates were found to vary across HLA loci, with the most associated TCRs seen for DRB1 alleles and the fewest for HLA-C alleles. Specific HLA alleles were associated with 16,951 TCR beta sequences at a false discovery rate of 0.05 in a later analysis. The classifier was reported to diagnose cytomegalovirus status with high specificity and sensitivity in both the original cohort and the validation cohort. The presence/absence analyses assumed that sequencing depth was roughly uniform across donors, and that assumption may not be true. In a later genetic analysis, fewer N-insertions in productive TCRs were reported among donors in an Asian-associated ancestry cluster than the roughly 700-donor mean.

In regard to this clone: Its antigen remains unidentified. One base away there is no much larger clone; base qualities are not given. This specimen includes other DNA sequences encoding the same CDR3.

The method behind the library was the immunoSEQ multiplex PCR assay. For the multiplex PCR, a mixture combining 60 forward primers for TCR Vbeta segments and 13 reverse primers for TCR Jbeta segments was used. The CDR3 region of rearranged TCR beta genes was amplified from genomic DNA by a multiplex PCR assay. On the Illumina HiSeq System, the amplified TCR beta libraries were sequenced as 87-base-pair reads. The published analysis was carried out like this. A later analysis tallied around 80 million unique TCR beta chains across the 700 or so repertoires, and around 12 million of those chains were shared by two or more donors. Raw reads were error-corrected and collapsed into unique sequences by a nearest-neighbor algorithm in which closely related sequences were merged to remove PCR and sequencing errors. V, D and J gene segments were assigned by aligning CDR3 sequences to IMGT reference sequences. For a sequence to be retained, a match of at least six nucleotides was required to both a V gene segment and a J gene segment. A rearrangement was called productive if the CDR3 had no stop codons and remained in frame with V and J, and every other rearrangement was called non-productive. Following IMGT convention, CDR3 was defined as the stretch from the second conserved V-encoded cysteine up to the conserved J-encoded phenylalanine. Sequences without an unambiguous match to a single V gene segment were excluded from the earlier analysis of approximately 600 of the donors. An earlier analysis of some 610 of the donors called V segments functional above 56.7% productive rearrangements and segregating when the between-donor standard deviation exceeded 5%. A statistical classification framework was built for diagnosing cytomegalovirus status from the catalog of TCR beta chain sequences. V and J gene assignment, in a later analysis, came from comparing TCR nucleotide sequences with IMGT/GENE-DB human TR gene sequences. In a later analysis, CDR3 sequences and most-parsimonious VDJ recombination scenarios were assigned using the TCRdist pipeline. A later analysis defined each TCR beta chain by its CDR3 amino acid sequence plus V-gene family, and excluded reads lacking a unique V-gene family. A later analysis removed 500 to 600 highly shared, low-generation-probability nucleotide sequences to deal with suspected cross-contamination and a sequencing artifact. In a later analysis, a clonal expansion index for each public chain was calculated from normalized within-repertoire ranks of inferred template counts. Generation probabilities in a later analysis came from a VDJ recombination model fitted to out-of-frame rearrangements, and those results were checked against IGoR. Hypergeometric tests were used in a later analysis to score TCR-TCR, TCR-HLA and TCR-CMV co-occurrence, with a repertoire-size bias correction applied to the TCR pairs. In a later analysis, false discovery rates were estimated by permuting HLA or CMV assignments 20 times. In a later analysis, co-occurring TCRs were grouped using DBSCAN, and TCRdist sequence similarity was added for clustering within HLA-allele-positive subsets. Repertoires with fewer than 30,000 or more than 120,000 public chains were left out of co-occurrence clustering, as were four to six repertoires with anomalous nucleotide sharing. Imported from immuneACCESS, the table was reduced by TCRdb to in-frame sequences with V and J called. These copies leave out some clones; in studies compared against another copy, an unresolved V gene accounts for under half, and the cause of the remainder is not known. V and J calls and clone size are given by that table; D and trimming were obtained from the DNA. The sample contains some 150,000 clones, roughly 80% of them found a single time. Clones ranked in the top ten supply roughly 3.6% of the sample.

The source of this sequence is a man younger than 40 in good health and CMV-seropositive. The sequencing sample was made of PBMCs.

CDR3 loop: CASSSTGASGNTIYF. The DNA is TGCGCCAGCAGCAGCACAGGGGCCTCTGGAAACACCATATATTTT. The rearrangement joined TRBV5-1 to TRBJ1-3; a stretch of 7 junction bases matches TRBD1. At the junction V is shortened by 4 bases and J by 0 bases; bases outside the gene matches: 4. The germline V gene sets CDR1 to SGHRS and CDR2 to YFSETQ. Spanning cysteine to phenylalanine, the CDR3 consists of 15 amino acids. This entry keeps only the CDR3 DNA: 45 bases, framed from base 1.